This is a list of T cell receptor beta chains from one sample in a study of cytomegalovirus exposure and HLA in healthy donors. Clones were sequenced by immunoSEQ multiplex PCR, and TCRdb holds only the in-frame ones, with some missing. This repertoire shows some 150,000 clones, around 80% found once; its top ten account for 4.5% to 6.5%. The specimen was PBMCs. These receptors all stem from a male donor in good health and CMV-seronegative. Both conserved end residues are part of each CDR3. The D gene is left open where the match is weak. For some rows the clone size is stated as once, few or many, or as a class when expanded; others skip it.

size	V	J	D	CDR3	DNA
.	TRBV7-9	TRBJ1-1	.	CASSLNRGTEAFF	TGTGCCAGCAGCTTAAACCGGGGCACTGAAGCTTTCTTT
.	TRBV29-1	TRBJ1-3	.	CSVRLGDTIYF	TGCAGCGTCCGCCTTGGAGACACCATATATTTT
.	TRBV5-1	TRBJ1-2	TRBD1	CASSLDPGGSYGYTF	TGCGCCAGCAGCTTGGATCCAGGGGGATCCTATGGCTACACCTTC
few	TRBV30	TRBJ1-2	.	CAWSVPGYGYTF	TGTGCCTGGAGTGTACCGGGGTATGGCTACACCTTC
.	TRBV30	TRBJ1-3	.	CAWRGRGFGNTIYF	TGTGCCTGGAGGGGGAGGGGCTTCGGAAACACCATATATTTT
few	TRBV9	TRBJ1-3	.	CASSVAPAGSLSGNTIYF	TGTGCCAGCAGCGTAGCCCCCGCAGGATCACTTTCTGGAAACACCATATATTTT
.	TRBV30	TRBJ1-1	.	CAWRPPQRNTEAFF	TGTGCCTGGAGACCCCCACAGAGGAACACTGAAGCTTTCTTT
.	TRBV28	TRBJ1-6	.	CASSRVSPLHF	TGTGCCAGCAGCCGGGTTTCACCCCTCCACTTT
few	TRBV4-3	TRBJ2-5	.	CASSQDRLPSETQYF	TGCGCCAGCAGCCAAGACCGACTTCCTTCCGAGACCCAGTACTTC
.	TRBV28	TRBJ1-2	.	CASSLFFAGIYGYTF	TGTGCCAGCAGTTTATTTTTCGCAGGAATTTATGGCTACACCTTC
.	TRBV7-2	TRBJ1-1	.	CASSSDLTGFWAFF	TGTGCCAGCAGTTCGGATCTAACAGGGTTCTGGGCTTTCTTT
.	TRBV19	TRBJ1-2	TRBD1	CASSLGTEIYGYTF	TGTGCCAGTAGTTTAGGGACAGAGATTTATGGCTACACCTTC
.	TRBV7-3	TRBJ2-7	TRBD1	CASSLDRGYEQYF	TGTGCCAGCAGCCTCGACAGGGGGTACGAGCAGTACTTC
.	TRBV5-5	TRBJ1-1	TRBD1	CASRQGAYTEAFF	TGTGCCAGCCGCCAGGGGGCCTACACTGAAGCTTTCTTT
.	TRBV19	TRBJ1-2	.	CASSRDINPTHYGYTF	TGTGCCAGTAGCCGGGACATCAACCCTACCCACTATGGCTACACCTTC
.	TRBV27	TRBJ1-2	TRBD1	CASSVGTGLLGRDGYTF	TGTGCCAGCAGCGTTGGGACAGGACTATTAGGGAGAGATGGCTACACCTTC
.	TRBV6-1	TRBJ1-1	TRBD1	CASSEDRWGVTEAFF	TGTGCCAGCAGTGAGGACAGGTGGGGGGTCACTGAAGCTTTCTTT